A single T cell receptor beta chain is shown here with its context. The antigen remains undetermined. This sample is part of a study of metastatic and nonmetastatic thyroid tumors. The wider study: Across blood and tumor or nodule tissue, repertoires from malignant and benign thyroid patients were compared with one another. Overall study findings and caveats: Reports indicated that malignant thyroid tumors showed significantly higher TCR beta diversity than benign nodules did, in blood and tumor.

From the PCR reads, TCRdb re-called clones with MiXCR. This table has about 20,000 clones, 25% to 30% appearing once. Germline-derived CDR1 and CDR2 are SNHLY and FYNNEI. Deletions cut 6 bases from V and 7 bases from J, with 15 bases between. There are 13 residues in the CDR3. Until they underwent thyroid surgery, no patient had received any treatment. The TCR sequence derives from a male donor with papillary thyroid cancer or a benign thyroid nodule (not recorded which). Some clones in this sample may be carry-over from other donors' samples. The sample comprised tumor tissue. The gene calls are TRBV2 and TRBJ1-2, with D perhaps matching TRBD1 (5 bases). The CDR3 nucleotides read TGTGCCAGCAGGGACGATGGGAGGGGTGGCTACACCTTC. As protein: CASRDDGRGGYTF.